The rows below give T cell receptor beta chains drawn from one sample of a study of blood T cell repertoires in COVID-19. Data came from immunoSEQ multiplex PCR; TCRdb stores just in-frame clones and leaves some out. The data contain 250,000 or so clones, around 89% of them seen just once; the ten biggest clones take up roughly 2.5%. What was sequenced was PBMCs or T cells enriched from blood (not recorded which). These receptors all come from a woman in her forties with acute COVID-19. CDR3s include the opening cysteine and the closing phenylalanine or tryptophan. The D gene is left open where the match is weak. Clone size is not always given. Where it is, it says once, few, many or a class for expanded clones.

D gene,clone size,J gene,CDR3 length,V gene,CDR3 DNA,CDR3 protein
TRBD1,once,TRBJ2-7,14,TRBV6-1,TGTGCCAGCAGTGACAGGGGACAGGTATACGAGCAGTACTTC,CASSDRGQVYEQYF
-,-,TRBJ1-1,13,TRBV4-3,TGCGCCAGCAGCCAAGAAAGGGGCTGGGAAGCTTTCTTT,CASSQERGWEAFF
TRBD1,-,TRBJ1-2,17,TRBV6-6,TGTGCCAGCAGTCGCTCCGGGACAGGCCCTTCCCGCTATGGCTACACCTTC,CASSRSGTGPSRYGYTF
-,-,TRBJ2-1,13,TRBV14,TGTGCCAGCAGCCAAGTGTTAACAGGAGAGCAGTTCTTC,CASSQVLTGEQFF
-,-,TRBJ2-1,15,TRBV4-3,TGCGCCAGCAGCCCTAGGACAATCTCCTACAATGAGCAGTTCTTC,CASSPRTISYNEQFF
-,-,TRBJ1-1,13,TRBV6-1,TGTGCCAGCAGTGAAAGGGGGAACACTGAAGCTTTCTTT,CASSERGNTEAFF
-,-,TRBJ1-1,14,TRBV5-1,TGCGCCAGCAGCATAACAGCCATGAACACTGAAGCTTTCTTT,CASSITAMNTEAFF
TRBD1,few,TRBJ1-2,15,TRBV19,TGTGCCAGTAGAATCGAGGACAGGGAGAACTATGGCTACACCTTC,CASRIEDRENYGYTF
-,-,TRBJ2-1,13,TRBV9,TGTGCCAGCAGCGGGGACACTGGCAATGAGCAGTTCTTC,CASSGDTGNEQFF
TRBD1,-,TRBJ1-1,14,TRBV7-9,TGTGCCAGCAGCTTAGAGGGGGCGCGGGCTGAAGCTTTCTTT,CASSLEGARAEAFF
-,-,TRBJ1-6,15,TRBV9,TGTGCCAGCAGCGTAGAAGGGGGTCAAAATTCACCCCTCCACTTT,CASSVEGGQNSPLHF
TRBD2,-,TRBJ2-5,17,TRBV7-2,TGTGCCAGCAGCGGAAGGCGACTAGCGGGGGGAATCGAGACCCAGTACTTC,CASSGRRLAGGIETQYF
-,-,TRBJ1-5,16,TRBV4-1,TGCGCCAGCAGCCAAGATGCAGGGTTCTTCAATCAGCCCCAGCATTTT,CASSQDAGFFNQPQHF
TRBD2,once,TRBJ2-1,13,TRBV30,TGTGCCTGGACAGTGCTAGCGGGGGCGCCTTGGATCTTC,CAWTVLAGAPWIF
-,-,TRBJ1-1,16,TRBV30,TGTGCCTGGAGTGTACATAAGTCAGGCCCAAACACTGAAGCTTTCTTT,CAWSVHKSGPNTEAFF
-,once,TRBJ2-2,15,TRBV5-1,TGCGCCAGCAGCTTCTTGGCGGGGTCTACCGGGGAGCTGTTTTTT,CASSFLAGSTGELFF
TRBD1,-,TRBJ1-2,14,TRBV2,TGTGCCAGCAGTGATCCGGGACAGGGGGAGGGCTACACCTTC,CASSDPGQGEGYTF
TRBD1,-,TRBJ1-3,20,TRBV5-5,TGTGCCAGCAGATCCACCGGGACAGGGAACGTACTGAGCTCTGGAAACACCATATATTTT,CASRSTGTGNVLSSGNTIYF
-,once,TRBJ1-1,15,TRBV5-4,TGTGCCAGCAGCCCATGGGGGGTGATGAACACTGAAGCTTTCTTT,CASSPWGVMNTEAFF
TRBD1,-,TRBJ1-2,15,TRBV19,TGTGCCAGTAGTTTGGGACAGACACCCGCCTATGGCTACACCTTC,CASSLGQTPAYGYTF
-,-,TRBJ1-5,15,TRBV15,TGTGCCACCAGCAGAGATCTAGGTCTCAATCAGCCCCAGCATTTT,CATSRDLGLNQPQHF
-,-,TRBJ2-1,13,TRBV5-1,TGCGCCAGCAGCTTGACGGCCTACAATGAGCAGTTCTTC,CASSLTAYNEQFF
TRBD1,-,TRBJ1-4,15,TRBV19,TGTGCCAGTAATCCTCCGGGACAGGGGTATGAAAAACTGTTTTTT,CASNPPGQGYEKLFF
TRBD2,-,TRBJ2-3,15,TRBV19,TGTGCCAGTTCCAGCGGGGGGTCTATCACAGATACGCAGTATTTT,CASSSGGSITDTQYF
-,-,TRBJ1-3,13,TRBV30,TGTGCCTGGAGGGCACTACCTGGAAACACCATATATTTT,CAWRALPGNTIYF
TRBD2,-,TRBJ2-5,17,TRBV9,TGTGCCAGCAGCGTAGCAGCGGGAGGGCGGAAACAAGAGACCCAGTACTTC,CASSVAAGGRKQETQYF
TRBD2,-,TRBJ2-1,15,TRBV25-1,TGTGCCAGCAGCCAGGGACTAGCGGGGTTTGATGAGCAGTTCTTC,CASSQGLAGFDEQFF
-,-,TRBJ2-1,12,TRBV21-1,TGTGCCAGCAGCAAAGCCCGACAGAGAGGGTTCTTC,CASSKARQRGFF
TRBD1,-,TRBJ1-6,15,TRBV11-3,TGTGCCAGCAGCGCGCACAGGGGGGGTAATTCACCCCTCCACTTT,CASSAHRGGNSPLHF
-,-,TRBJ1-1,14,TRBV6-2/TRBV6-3,TGTGCCAGCAGTTACGTAGGGGCGCAGACTGAAGCTTTCTTT,CASSYVGAQTEAFF
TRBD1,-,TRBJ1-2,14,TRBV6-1,TGTGCCAGCAGTGAAATCTGGGGACAGGACGGCTACACCTTC,CASSEIWGQDGYTF
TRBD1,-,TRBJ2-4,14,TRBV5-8,TGTGCCAGCACCCCTACGGGACAGAAAAGGATTCAGTACTTC,CASTPTGQKRIQYF
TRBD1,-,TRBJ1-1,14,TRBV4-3,TGCGCCAGCAGCCAAGCTTTTGGGACAGGGGACGCTTTCTTT,CASSQAFGTGDAFF
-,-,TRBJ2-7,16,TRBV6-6,TGTGCCAGCAGTTCTATAACAGGGTATAAGACCTACGAGCAGTACTTC,CASSSITGYKTYEQYF
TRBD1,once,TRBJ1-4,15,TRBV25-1,TGTGCCAGCGGTACGAGGGGACAGGGGGCTGAAAAACTGTTTTTT,CASGTRGQGAEKLFF
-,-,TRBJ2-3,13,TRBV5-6,TGTGCCAGCAGCTTGCGCGCTGCAGATACGCAGTATTTT,CASSLRAADTQYF
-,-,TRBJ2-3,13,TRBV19,TGTGCCAGTAGTGTTCCTAGCACAGATACGCAGTATTTT,CASSVPSTDTQYF
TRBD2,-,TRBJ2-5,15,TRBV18,TGTGCCAGCTCACCGGCTCGTGGGAGGGAGGAGACCCAGTACTTC,CASSPARGREETQYF
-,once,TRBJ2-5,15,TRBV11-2,TGTGCCAGCAGCTTAGTGTTGGCAGGAAAAGAGACCCAGTACTTC,CASSLVLAGKETQYF
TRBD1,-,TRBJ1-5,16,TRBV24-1,TGTGCCACCAGCCCGACAGGGTTTGGGGGGTTTCAGCCCCAGCATTTT,CATSPTGFGGFQPQHF
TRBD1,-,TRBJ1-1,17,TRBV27,TGTGCCAGCAGTTTAATCACCGGGACAGGGTATTTCACTGAAGCTTTCTTT,CASSLITGTGYFTEAFF
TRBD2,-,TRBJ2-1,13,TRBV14,TGTGCCAGCAGCCAAGACGGGGGAGGGCGGCAGTTCTTC,CASSQDGGGRQFF
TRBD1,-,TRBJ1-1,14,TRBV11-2,TGTGCCAGCAGCATACGGGACAGGGGGACTGAAGCTTTCTTT,CASSIRDRGTEAFF
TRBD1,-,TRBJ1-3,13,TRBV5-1,TGCGCCAGCAGCGGGACAGCAGGAAACACCATATATTTT,CASSGTAGNTIYF
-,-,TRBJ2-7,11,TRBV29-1,TGCAGCGTGGGGACATCCTACGAGCAGTACTTC,CSVGTSYEQYF
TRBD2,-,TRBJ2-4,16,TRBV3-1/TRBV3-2,TGTGCCAGCAGCCACCTGCCAGCGGGAGGCAAAAACATTCAGTACTTC,CASSHLPAGGKNIQYF
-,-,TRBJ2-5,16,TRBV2,TGTGCCAGCAGGGGCCGGGCGGGGTCCGTCCAAGAGACCCAGTACTTC,CASRGRAGSVQETQYF
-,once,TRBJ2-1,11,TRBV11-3,TGTGCTAGTAAGGGGGTCAATGAGCAGTTCTTC,CASKGVNEQFF
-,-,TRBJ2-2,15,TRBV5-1,TGCGCCAGCACCGGTGTGGGCCCGAACACCGGGGAGCTGTTTTTT,CASTGVGPNTGELFF
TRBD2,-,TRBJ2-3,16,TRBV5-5,TGTGCCAGCAGCGTGGGACTAGAAACTAGCACAGATACGCAGTATTTT,CASSVGLETSTDTQYF
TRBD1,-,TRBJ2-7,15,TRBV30,TGTGCGGGACAGATGGGTCTGGGTGGCGGTTACGAGCAGTACTTC,CAGQMGLGGGYEQYF